Each of the 5 T cell receptor beta chains below was sequenced from the same sample in a study of shared clonotypes between healthy human individuals. Method: immunoSEQ multiplex PCR; TCRdb's copy keeps in-frame clones and lacks some. The repertoire holds about 1.1 million clones, with 75% to 85% as singletons. The sequenced material came from memory CD4+ T cells from PBMCs. Subset indicated: CD45RA-negative fraction. Receptor source: a man aged 18 to 30 in good health. Some clones in this sample may be carry-over from other donors' samples.

This chain connects TRBV29-1 to TRBJ2-1, with D hard to call. CDR1 is SQVTM, CDR2 ANQGSEA, per germline. The CDR3 extends over 10 amino acids. With 2 bases removed from V and 13 bases from J, the gap between germline ends came to 9 bases. Written as DNA, the CDR3 is TGCAGCGTTGAAACGAGTATCCAGTTCTTC. It specifies CSVETSIQFF.

Points on this clone: Other DNA sequences of this sample code for an identical CDR3. V usage is TRBV18 and J usage is TRBJ2-2; D may be TRBD1 (6 bases). The CDR3 is made up of 14 amino acids. Germline V CDR1 and CDR2: KGHSH, LQKENI. Trimming removed 6 bases at V and 2 bases at J, with 10 bases between. CDR3 sequence: CASSQDRNTGELFF. CDR3 DNA: TGTGCCAGCTCTCAGGACAGAAACACCGGGGAGCTGTTTTTT. The variable domain in full, completed from reference TRBV18 and TRBJ2-2, reads NAGVMQNPRHLVRRRGQEARLRCSPMKGHSHVYWYRQLPEEGLKFMVYLQKENIIDESGMPKERFSAEFPKEGPSILRIQQVVRGDSAAYFCASSQDRNTGELFFGEGSRLTVL.

This clone came up a few times. The genes are TRBV13 and TRBJ2-7; D unclear. This CDR3 has 12 amino acids. The V gene's germline CDR1 is PRHDT and CDR2 FYEKMQ (reference sequence). Trimming took 5 bases from V and 6 from J, leaving 11 bases between them. The CDR3 DNA reads TGTGCCAGCAGCCCCCGTCGCGGCGAGCAGTACTTC. It specifies CASSPRRGEQYF.

This clone has ten or more counts. V and J are TRBV5-1 and TRBJ2-7, with D perhaps matching TRBD2 (8 bases). Germline loops: CDR1 SGHRS, CDR2 YFSETQ. The V end lost 0 bases, the J end lost 9 bases, and 25 bases lay between the germline ends. CDR3 length: 17 amino acids. CDR3 coding DNA: TGCGCCAGCAGCTTGGATGGGCTAGCGGGTGGAGGGGGCGTGCAGTACTTC. Translation gives CASSLDGLAGGGGVQYF.

The chain uses TRBV7-4 and TRBJ2-5; D is possibly TRBD2 (6 bases). V was clipped by 1 base and J by 5 bases, with 14 bases between them. This CDR3 comprises 15 residues. CDR1 is SGHVT, CDR2 SQSDAQ, per germline. DNA of the CDR3: TGTGCCAGCAGCTTAGTAGGCGGGACTTTGGAGACCCAGTACTTC. Translated: CASSLVGGTLETQYF.